One TCR beta chain is described in this entry. Its specificity is not known. The table came from immunoSEQ multiplex PCR; TCRdb's copy has only in-frame clones and leaves some out. The repertoire has some 1.5 million clones, 98% of them found once; the top ten carry about 0.45%. This record belongs to a study of shared clonotypes between healthy human individuals. Study as a whole: CD4 naive and memory got three plates each, CD8 naive two, CD8 memory one.

J gave up 1 base and V 3 bases, and 5 bases lay outside the gene matches. The germline V gene encodes CDR1 ENHRY and CDR2 SYGVKD. The CDR3 runs 15 residues. CD4+ cell separation produced CD45RA+ naive and CD45RA-negative memory subsets. General observations from the study: Blood was the only sampled material, and tissue repertoires likely differ. For naive CD4 cells, 4.5% to 6.5% of clonotypes were shared across a few donors.

The source is a man aged 30 to 45 in good health. V gene TRBV10-3 combines with J gene TRBJ2-7, with TRBD1 matching over 8 bases. The material sequenced was naive CD4+ T cells sorted from blood. As to subset: CD45RA+ positively selected. This CDR3 reads CAISDRDRSSYEQYF. The CDR3 bases are TGTGCCATCAGTGACCGGGACAGGTCGTCCTACGAGCAGTACTTC.